This T cell receptor (beta chain) is from a study of shared clonotypes between healthy human individuals. As for the study in general: Three plates were used per donor for CD4 naive, three for CD4 memory, two for CD8 naive and one for CD8 memory.

V lost 0 bases and J 7 bases, leaving 12 bases between the germline ends. The V gene's germline CDR1 is GTSNPN and CDR2 SVGIG (reference sequence). This CDR3 is built from 13 residues. Clones were read by immunoSEQ multiplex PCR, and TCRdb kept only the in-frame ones, dropping some. The data contain around 1.4 million clones, 98% of them seen just once; the ten biggest clones take up over 0.3%. The sequenced sample was naive CD4+ T cells sorted from blood. Subset denoted: CD45RA+ positively selected. This sequence originates from a man in his thirties or forties in good health. This chain joins TRBV30 and TRBJ2-5; TRBD1 is a possible D gene (5 bases). CDR3 sequence reads: CAWSVLYQGTQYF. The CDR3, as DNA: TGTGCCTGGAGTGTACTTTACCAGGGGACCCAGTACTTC.